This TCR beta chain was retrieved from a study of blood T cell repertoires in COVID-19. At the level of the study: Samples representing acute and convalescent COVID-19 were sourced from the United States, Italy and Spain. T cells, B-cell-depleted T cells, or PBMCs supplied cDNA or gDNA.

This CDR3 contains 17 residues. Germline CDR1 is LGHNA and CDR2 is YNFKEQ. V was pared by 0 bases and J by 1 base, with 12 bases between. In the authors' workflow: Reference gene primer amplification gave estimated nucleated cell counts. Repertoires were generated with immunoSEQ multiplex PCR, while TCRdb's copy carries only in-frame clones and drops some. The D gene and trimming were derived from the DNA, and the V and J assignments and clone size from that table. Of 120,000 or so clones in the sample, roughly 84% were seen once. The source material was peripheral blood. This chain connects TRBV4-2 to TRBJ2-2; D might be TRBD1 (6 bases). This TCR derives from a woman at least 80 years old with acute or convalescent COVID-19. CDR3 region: CASSQEVTGRNTGELFF. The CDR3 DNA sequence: TGTGCCAGCAGCCAAGAAGTAACAGGGAGGAACACCGGGGAGCTGTTTTTT.